This section outlines one TCR beta chain sequence together with its context. The data are from a study of blood T cell repertoires in COVID-19. The repertoire was sequenced with immunoSEQ multiplex PCR; TCRdb's copy has only in-frame clones and lacks some. The sample carries around 150,000 clones, roughly 90% recorded once. The CDR3 is 18 residues long. Germline CDR1 and CDR2: SEHNR and FQNEAQ (reference sequence). Losses at the gene ends were 4 bases for V and 0 bases for J; bases not matched to a gene: 11. Sequencing was performed on PBMCs or T cells enriched from blood (not recorded which). This TCR derives from a woman aged 50 to 60 who had recovered from COVID-19. The gene calls are TRBV7-9 and TRBJ1-1; 10 positions match TRBD1. The CDR3 coding sequence is TGTGCCAGCAGCTCCACGCCGGGACAGGGGAACATGAACACTGAAGCTTTCTTT. It encodes CASSSTPGQGNMNTEAFF.